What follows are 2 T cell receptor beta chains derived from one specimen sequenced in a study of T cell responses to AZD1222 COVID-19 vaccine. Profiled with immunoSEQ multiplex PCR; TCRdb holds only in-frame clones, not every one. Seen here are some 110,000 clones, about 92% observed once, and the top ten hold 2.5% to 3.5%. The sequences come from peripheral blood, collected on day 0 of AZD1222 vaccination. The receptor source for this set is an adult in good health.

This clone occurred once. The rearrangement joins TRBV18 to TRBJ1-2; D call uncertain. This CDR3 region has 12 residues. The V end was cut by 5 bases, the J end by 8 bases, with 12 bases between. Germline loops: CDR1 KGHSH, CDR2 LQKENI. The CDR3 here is CASSTYTGGYTF. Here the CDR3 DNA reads TGTGCCAGCTCAACATACACTGGGGGCTACACCTTC.

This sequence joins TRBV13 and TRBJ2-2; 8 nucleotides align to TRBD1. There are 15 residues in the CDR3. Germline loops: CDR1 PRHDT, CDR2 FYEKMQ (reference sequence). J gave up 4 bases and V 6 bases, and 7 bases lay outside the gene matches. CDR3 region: CASSVGQGGTGELFF. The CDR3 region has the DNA TGTGCCAGCAGTGTTGGACAGGGAGGCACCGGGGAGCTGTTTTTT.